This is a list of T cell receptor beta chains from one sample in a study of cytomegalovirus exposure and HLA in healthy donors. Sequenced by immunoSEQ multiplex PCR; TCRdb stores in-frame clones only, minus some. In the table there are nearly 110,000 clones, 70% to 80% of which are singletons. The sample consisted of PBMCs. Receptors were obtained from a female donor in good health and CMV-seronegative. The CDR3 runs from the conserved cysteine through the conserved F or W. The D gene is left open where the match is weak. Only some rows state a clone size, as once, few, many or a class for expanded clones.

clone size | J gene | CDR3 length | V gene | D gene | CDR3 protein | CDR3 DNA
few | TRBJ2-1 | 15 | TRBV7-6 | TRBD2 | CASSPSGSSYNEQFF | TGTGCCAGCAGCCCTAGCGGGAGCTCCTACAATGAGCAGTTCTTC
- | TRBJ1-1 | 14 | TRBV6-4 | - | CASSSPGLNTEAFF | TGTGCCAGCAGTTCCCCAGGGCTGAACACTGAAGCTTTCTTT
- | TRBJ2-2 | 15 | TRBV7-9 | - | CASSLKRVNTGELFF | TGTGCCAGCAGCTTGAAGCGGGTGAACACCGGGGAGCTGTTTTTT
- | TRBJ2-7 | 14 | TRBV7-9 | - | CASSPRDSTYEQYF | TGTGCCAGCAGCCCCCGGGACTCGACCTACGAGCAGTACTTC
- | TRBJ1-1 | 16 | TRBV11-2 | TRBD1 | CASSLDIRGRNTEAFF | TGTGCCAGCAGCTTAGATATCAGGGGGAGAAACACTGAAGCTTTCTTT
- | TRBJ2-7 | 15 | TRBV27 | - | CASRFTGTSSYEQYF | TGTGCCAGCAGATTTACAGGGACAAGCTCCTACGAGCAGTACTTC
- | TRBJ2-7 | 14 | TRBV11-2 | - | CASSLFRTEYEQYF | TGTGCCAGCAGCTTATTTCGGACAGAATACGAGCAGTACTTC
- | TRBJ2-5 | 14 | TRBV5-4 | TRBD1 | CASSPLQGAETQYF | TGTGCCAGCAGCCCCCTACAGGGGGCAGAGACCCAGTACTTC
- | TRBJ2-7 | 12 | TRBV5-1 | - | CASSIQGYEQYF | TGCGCCAGCAGCATCCAGGGGTACGAGCAGTACTTC
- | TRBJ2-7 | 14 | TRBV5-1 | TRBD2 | CASSLDSGSYEQYF | TGCGCCAGCAGCTTGGATAGCGGGAGTTACGAGCAGTACTTC
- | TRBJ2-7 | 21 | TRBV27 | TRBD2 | CASSIRGARSGRAGSSYEQYF | TGTGCCAGCAGTATCCGGGGGGCTCGTAGCGGGAGGGCCGGAAGTTCCTACGAGCAGTACTTC
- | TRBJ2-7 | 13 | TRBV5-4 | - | CASSLQGGYEQYF | TGTGCCAGCAGCTTACAGGGCGGCTACGAGCAGTACTTC
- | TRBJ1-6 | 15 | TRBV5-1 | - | CASSLDWGENSPLHF | TGCGCCAGCAGCTTGGACTGGGGGGAGAATTCACCCCTCCACTTT
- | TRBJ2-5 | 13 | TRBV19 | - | CASSSDREETQYF | TGTGCCAGTAGTTCGGACAGAGAAGAGACCCAGTACTTC
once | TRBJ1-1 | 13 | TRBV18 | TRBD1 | CASSLDRGNEAFF | TGTGCCAGCTCACTGGACAGGGGGAATGAAGCTTTCTTT
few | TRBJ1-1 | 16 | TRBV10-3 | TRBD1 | CAISDPDRAGNTEAFF | TGTGCCATCAGCGATCCGGACAGGGCGGGGAACACTGAAGCTTTCTTT
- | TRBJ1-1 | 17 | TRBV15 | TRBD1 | CATSRPRDRELNTEAFF | TGTGCCACCAGCAGACCCCGGGACAGGGAATTGAACACTGAAGCTTTCTTT
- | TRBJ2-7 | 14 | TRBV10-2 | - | CASSGPTVSYEQYF | TGCGCCAGCAGTGGCCCGACAGTTAGCTACGAGCAGTACTTC
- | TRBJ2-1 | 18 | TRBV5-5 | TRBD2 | CASSQRGGGGGSRNEQFF | TGTGCCAGCAGCCAACGGGGGGGCGGGGGCGGGAGTAGAAATGAGCAGTTCTTC
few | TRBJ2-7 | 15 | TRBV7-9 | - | CASSLGGLNGYEQYF | TGTGCCAGCAGCTTAGGTGGGCTCAACGGCTACGAGCAGTACTTC
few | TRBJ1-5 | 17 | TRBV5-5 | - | CASSSYTGSDSNQPQHF | TGTGCCAGCAGCTCATATACCGGGAGCGATAGCAATCAGCCCCAGCATTTT
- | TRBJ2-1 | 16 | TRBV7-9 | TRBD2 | CASSVLSGRALDEQFF | TGTGCCAGCAGCGTTCTTAGCGGGAGGGCCCTCGATGAGCAGTTCTTC
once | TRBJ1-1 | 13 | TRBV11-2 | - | CASSPRPKTEAFF | TGTGCCAGCAGCCCGCGCCCGAAAACTGAAGCTTTCTTT
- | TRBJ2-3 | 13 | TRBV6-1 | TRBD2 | CASRGGSTDTQYF | TGTGCCAGCAGGGGAGGGAGCACAGATACGCAGTATTTT
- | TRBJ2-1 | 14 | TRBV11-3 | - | CASSPPPNADEQFF | TGTGCCAGCAGCCCACCCCCTAACGCCGATGAGCAGTTCTTC
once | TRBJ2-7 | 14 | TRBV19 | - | CASSIQGRSYEQYF | TGTGCCAGTAGTATACAGGGCCGTTCCTACGAGCAGTACTTC
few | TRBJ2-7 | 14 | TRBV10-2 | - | CASSESGGRYEQYF | TGCGCCAGCAGTGAATCGGGGGGCCGCTACGAGCAGTACTTC